These T cell receptor beta chains were read from a single sample in a study of memory CD4+ T cells and cytomegalovirus serostatus. Profiling relied on immunoSEQ multiplex PCR, and the TCRdb table lists in-frame clones only, not all of them. The table shows about 80,000 clones, with 65% to 85% occurring only once. Sequenced: memory CD4+ T cells from blood. These receptors were obtained from an adult in good health and CMV-seronegative. Each CDR3 is given with its conserved first and last residue. The D gene is left open where the match is weak. Rows give clone size only sometimes, using once, few, many, or a class for an expanded clone.

j_gene,abundance,v_gene,d_gene,CDR3nt,CDR3aa
TRBJ1-4,-,TRBV30,-,TGTGCCTGGAGTGTATTTATAACTGAAAAACTGTTTTTT,CAWSVFITEKLFF
TRBJ2-6,-,TRBV5-1,-,TGCGCCAGCAATATGAGGTCGGCAGGAAGCTCTGGGGCCAACGTCCTGACTTTC,CASNMRSAGSSGANVLTF
TRBJ1-5,-,TRBV19,-,TGTGCCAGTAGTATAACCGGGGGCCTTAGCAATCAGCCCCAGCATTTT,CASSITGGLSNQPQHF
TRBJ2-5,-,TRBV7-2,TRBD2,TGTGCCAGCAGCCCGCCCGGGGGGGTGTCAGAGACCCAGTACTTC,CASSPPGGVSETQYF
TRBJ2-2,-,TRBV7-8,-,TGTGCCAGCAGCCCACTTACATCGAACACCGGGGAGCTGTTTTTT,CASSPLTSNTGELFF
TRBJ1-2,-,TRBV30,TRBD1,TGTGCCTGGACTCCAGGGGGACTGAACTATGGCTACACCTTC,CAWTPGGLNYGYTF
TRBJ2-5,-,TRBV2,TRBD2,TGTGCCAGCGGCGGGGGAGAGACCCAGTACTTC,CASGGGETQYF
TRBJ2-7,-,TRBV7-9,-,TGTGCCAGCAGCTCCCTAGACCCGTGGCGGTTC,CASSSLDPWRF
TRBJ1-3,-,TRBV4-3,TRBD1,TGCGCCAGCAGCCCAGGGACAGCAAGAAACACCATATATTTT,CASSPGTARNTIYF
TRBJ1-6,-,TRBV4-2,-,TGTGCCAGCAGCCAAGATGGGCAGAAACTGAACCTCTATAATTCACCCCTCCACTTT,CASSQDGQKLNLYNSPLHF
TRBJ1-2,few,TRBV7-2,TRBD1,TGTGCCAGCAGCTTAGTACTGAGTGGACAGGGGGGCTACACCTTC,CASSLVLSGQGGYTF
TRBJ2-2,-,TRBV13,TRBD1,TGTGCCAGCAGTCAGGACAGGGGGACTCCGAGCGGGGAGCTGTTTTTT,CASSQDRGTPSGELFF
TRBJ1-4,-,TRBV5-1,TRBD1,TGCGCCAGCAGCCCGGACAGGAGCCCTGAAAAACTGTTTTTT,CASSPDRSPEKLFF
TRBJ2-5,-,TRBV28,TRBD1,TGTGCCAGCAGTCCTGGACAGGGGGGGGGAGAGACCCAGTACTTC,CASSPGQGGGETQYF
TRBJ1-4,-,TRBV19,-,TGTGCCAGTAGTAATAAGGAACCCATTAATGAAAAACTGTTTTTT,CASSNKEPINEKLFF
TRBJ2-1,-,TRBV5-6,TRBD1,TGTGCCAGCAGCTCGGACAGGGGGGCAGAGCAGTTCTTC,CASSSDRGAEQFF
TRBJ1-6,-,TRBV6-5,TRBD1,TGTGCCAGCAGTTATACCGGGACAGCAAATTCACCCCTCCACTTT,CASSYTGTANSPLHF
TRBJ1-2,few,TRBV9,TRBD1,TGTGCCAGCAGCGTAATGGAGGCAGGGGGCGCGGGTGGCTACACCTTC,CASSVMEAGGAGGYTF
TRBJ1-1,-,TRBV5-1,-,TGCGCCAGCAGCTTAGGCCAGTCTGAAGCTTTCTTT,CASSLGQSEAFF
TRBJ2-1,-,TRBV5-8,TRBD1,TGTGCCAGCAGCTCCATGACAGGGGAATTCTACAATGAGCAGTTCTTC,CASSSMTGEFYNEQFF
TRBJ1-3,-,TRBV5-1,-,TGCGCCAGCAGCTTGGGGACCCTGGAGGACACCATATATTTT,CASSLGTLEDTIYF
TRBJ1-1,-,TRBV2,-,TGTGCCAGCACCGCCGGGACATGGTTTGAAGCTTTCTTT,CASTAGTWFEAFF
TRBJ1-1,once,TRBV5-1,-,TGCGCCAGCACAAGGAATCCGGGGGGCTTGACTGAAGCTTTCTTT,CASTRNPGGLTEAFF
TRBJ1-3,-,TRBV5-1,TRBD1,TGCGCCAGCAGCCTATGGGACAGGACCTTTGGAAACACCATATATTTT,CASSLWDRTFGNTIYF
TRBJ2-1,-,TRBV18,TRBD2,TGTGCCAGCTCACCACCGGCTAGCGGATACAATGAGCAGTTCTTC,CASSPPASGYNEQFF
TRBJ1-1,-,TRBV7-8,-,TGTGCCAGCAGCCCCCGACAATACACTGAAGCTTTCTTT,CASSPRQYTEAFF
TRBJ1-5,-,TRBV7-8,-,TGTGCCAGCAGCTTAGCGTTTAGGGGATTTGGGGATAGCAATCAGCCCCAGCATTTT,CASSLAFRGFGDSNQPQHF
TRBJ1-2,-,TRBV19,TRBD1,TGTGCCAGTATCGCCGGACAGGGTTCCTCTGGCTACACCTTC,CASIAGQGSSGYTF